This T cell receptor (beta chain) is drawn from a study of T cell responses to AZD1222 COVID-19 vaccine. Study-wide findings and caveats: Clonal diversity may have been underestimated, and the donors were mostly white British, with more females than males.

Germline V gene sequence: CDR1 LNHNV, CDR2 YYDKDF (reference sequence). V shed 2 bases and J shed 9 bases, with 11 bases lying between them. This CDR3 has 14 residues. The protocol was immunoSEQ multiplex PCR, while the TCRdb copy is restricted to in-frame clones and leaves out a portion. This table holds 120,000 to 150,000 clones, roughly 91% found once. Comments on this clone: The target antigen is unknown.

The sample here was peripheral blood, taken on day 0 of AZD1222 vaccination. The V and J genes are TRBV15 and TRBJ1-6; D not certain. The clonotype comes from an adult in good health. The CDR3 region is CATSRTGIGSPLHF. CDR3 DNA: TGTGCCACCAGCAGAACGGGAATAGGTTCACCCCTCCACTTT. Using reference TRBV15 and TRBJ1-6 for the parts outside the CDR3, the full variable domain is DAMVIQNPRYQVTQFGKPVTLSCSQTLNHNVMYWYQQKSSQAPKLLFHYYDKDFNNEADTPDNFQSRRPNTSFCFLDIRSPGLGDTAMYLCATSRTGIGSPLHFGNGTRLTVT.